This T cell receptor (beta chain) is drawn from a study of PD-1 blockade in classical Hodgkin lymphoma. Study background: Nivolumab dosing for patients was 3 mg/kg, administered intravenously every 2 weeks. Study-wide results and limits: Similar baseline diversity was found in complete responders and newly diagnosed patients. Relative to healthy donors, newly diagnosed patients reportedly had lower baseline TCR diversity, which was reported as lower still in relapsed/refractory patients.

On this clone: Its antigen is as yet unknown.

Brentuximab vedotin exposure varied, and every patient relapsed after autologous stem cell transplantation. Best responses were complete response, partial response or progressive disease. Only in-frame clones appear in the TCRdb table, and some are missing; sequencing was by immunoSEQ multiplex PCR. The repertoire holds 75,000 to 100,000 clones, with roughly 79% as singletons. Germline lookup yields CDR1 GTSNPN and CDR2 SVGIG (reference sequence). This CDR3 is 13 amino acids long. Trimming pared 0 bases from V and 4 bases from J, leaving 9 bases between. Source: peripheral blood mononuclear cells (PBMCs), taken before the second cycle of nivolumab. The receptor was isolated from a human donor with classical Hodgkin lymphoma. J is TRBJ2-5 and V is TRBV30; no clear D gene. This CDR3 reads CAWSVRGAETQYF. Written as DNA, the CDR3 is TGTGCCTGGAGTGTACGAGGCGCAGAGACCCAGTACTTC.